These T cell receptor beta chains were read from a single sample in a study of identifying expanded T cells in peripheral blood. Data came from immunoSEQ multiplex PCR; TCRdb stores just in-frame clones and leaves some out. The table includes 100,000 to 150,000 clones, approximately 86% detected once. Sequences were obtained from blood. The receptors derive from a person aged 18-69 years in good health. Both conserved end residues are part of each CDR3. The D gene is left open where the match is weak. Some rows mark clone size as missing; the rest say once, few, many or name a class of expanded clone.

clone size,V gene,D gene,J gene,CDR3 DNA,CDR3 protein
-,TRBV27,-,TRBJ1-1,TGTGCCAGCAGTTCCTACGAGGCCGGTGGGAACACTGAAGCTTTCTTT,CASSSYEAGGNTEAFF
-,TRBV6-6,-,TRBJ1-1,TGTGCCAGCACCAAAAGGGATTACACTGAAGCTTTCTTT,CASTKRDYTEAFF
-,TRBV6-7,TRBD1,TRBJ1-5,TGTGCCAGCAGTTATCGACAGGGGGCCTATCAGCCCCAGCATTTT,CASSYRQGAYQPQHF
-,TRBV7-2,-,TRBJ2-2,TGTGCCAGCAGTTTTAGTTACACCGGGGAGCTGTTTTTT,CASSFSYTGELFF
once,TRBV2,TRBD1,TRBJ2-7,TGTGCCAGCAGGCTGGGACAGGGGGCCTACGAGCAGTACTTC,CASRLGQGAYEQYF
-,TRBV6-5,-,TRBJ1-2,TGTGCAAGCCGGTGGGACCCGGCCCGTGAGGGCTACACCTTC,CASRWDPAREGYTF
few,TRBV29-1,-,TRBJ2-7,TGCAGCGTTGCTAGAGGACAATACGAGCAGTACTTC,CSVARGQYEQYF
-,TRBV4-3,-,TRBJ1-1,TGCGCCAGCAGCCGGATGGAGTACCCGAACACTGAAGCTTTCTTT,CASSRMEYPNTEAFF
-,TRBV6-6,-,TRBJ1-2,TGTGCCAGCTCCCAACAGGCTGGCTACACCTTC,CASSQQAGYTF
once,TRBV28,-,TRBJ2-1,TGTGCCAGCAGGCCCCCCGCGGGTACCTACAATGAGCAGTTCTTC,CASRPPAGTYNEQFF
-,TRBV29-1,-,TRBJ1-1,TGCAGCGCCCCGACAGGGAACACTGAAGCTTTCTTT,CSAPTGNTEAFF
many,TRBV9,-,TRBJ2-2,TGTGCCAGCAGCGGATCGAACACCGGGGAGCTGTTTTTT,CASSGSNTGELFF
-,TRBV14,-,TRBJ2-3,TGTGCCAGCAGCCCTCTAGCGAGGTCCTCTAGCACAGATACGCAGTATTTT,CASSPLARSSSTDTQYF
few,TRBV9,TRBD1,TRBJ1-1,TGTGCCAGCAGCTCCCGGGACAGGGGCACTGAAGCTTTCTTT,CASSSRDRGTEAFF
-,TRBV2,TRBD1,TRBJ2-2,TGTGCCAGCAGTCCGGACAGGGGTTCCGCCGGGGAGCTGTTTTTT,CASSPDRGSAGELFF
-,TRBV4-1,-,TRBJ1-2,TGCGCCAGCAGCCAAGAGGGCTATGGCTACACCTTC,CASSQEGYGYTF
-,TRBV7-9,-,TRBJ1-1,TGTGCCAGCAGCCACCAAAGGGGGTCGGTCACTGAAGCTTTCTTT,CASSHQRGSVTEAFF
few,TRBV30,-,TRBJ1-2,TGTGCCTGGAGCGCCTTGACAGGTCCGCGGGGCTACACCTTC,CAWSALTGPRGYTF
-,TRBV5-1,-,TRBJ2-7,TGCGCCAGCAGCCGTCGGGACCTTGGGGGCGAGCAGTACTTC,CASSRRDLGGEQYF
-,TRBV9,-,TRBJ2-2,TGTGCCAGCAGCGTAGCCGCCGGGAAGACCGGGGAGCTGTTTTTT,CASSVAAGKTGELFF
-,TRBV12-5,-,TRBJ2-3,TGTGCTAGTGGTTTGGTAGCAACGCAGTATTTT,CASGLVATQYF
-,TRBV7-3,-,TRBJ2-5,TGTGCCAGCAGCCAAGGACTGTCTCTCGAGACCCAGTACTTC,CASSQGLSLETQYF
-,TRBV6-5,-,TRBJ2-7,TGTGCCAGCAGTCGGGACGGGTTCTACGAGCAGTACTTC,CASSRDGFYEQYF
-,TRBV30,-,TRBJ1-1,TGTGCCTGGGACCAGAGCGGGAACACTGAAGCTTTCTTT,CAWDQSGNTEAFF
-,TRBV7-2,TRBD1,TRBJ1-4,TGTGCCAGCAGCGGACAGGGGACAACTAATGAAAAACTGTTTTTT,CASSGQGTTNEKLFF
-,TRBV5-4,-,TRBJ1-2,TGTGCCAGCAGCCATAGGGCGGATTTCGGCTACACCTTC,CASSHRADFGYTF
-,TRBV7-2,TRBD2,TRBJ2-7,TGTGCCAGCAGCTTAGATCAGCGGGGGGGAACCTACGAGCAGTACTTC,CASSLDQRGGTYEQYF
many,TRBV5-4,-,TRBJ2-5,TGTGCCAGCAGCTTGGAGGCAGGGTTTCAAGAGACCCAGTACTTC,CASSLEAGFQETQYF
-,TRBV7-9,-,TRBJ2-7,TGTGCCAGCAGCTCCCGAACTTACGAGCAGTACTTC,CASSSRTYEQYF
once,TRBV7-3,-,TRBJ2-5,TGTGCCAGCAGCCACCCTGAAATAGGCCAAGAGACCCAGTACTTC,CASSHPEIGQETQYF
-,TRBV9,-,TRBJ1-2,TGTGCCAGCAGCGTCCAGGGGGGCTACACCTTC,CASSVQGGYTF
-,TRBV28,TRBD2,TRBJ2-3,TGTGCCAGCCGTAGTTCTAGCGGGAGGGGAGATACGCAGTATTTT,CASRSSSGRGDTQYF
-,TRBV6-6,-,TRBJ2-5,TGTGCCAGCACGCCGGACAGACAAGAGACCCAGTACTTC,CASTPDRQETQYF
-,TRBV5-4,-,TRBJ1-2,TGTGCCAGCAGCTTGGAGAGGCGTAACTATGGCTACACCTTC,CASSLERRNYGYTF
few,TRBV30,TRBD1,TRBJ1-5,TGTGCCTGGAGTGGGACAGGACCCAATCAGCCCCAGCATTTT,CAWSGTGPNQPQHF
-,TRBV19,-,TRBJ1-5,TGTGCCAGTAGTATCCGGGGGCGAGAGCCCCAGCATTTT,CASSIRGREPQHF
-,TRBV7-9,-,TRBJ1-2,TGTGCCAGCAGCGGAGATCGGGAGGGCTACACCTTC,CASSGDREGYTF
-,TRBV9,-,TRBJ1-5,TGTGCCAGCAGCGTAGATGGGGGGAGGCCCCAGCATTTT,CASSVDGGRPQHF
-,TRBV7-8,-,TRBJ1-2,TGTGCCAGCAGCCCGCAGCGGGCATACTATGGCTACACCTTC,CASSPQRAYYGYTF
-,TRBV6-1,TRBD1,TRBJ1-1,TGTGCCAGCAGTGAATGGGACAGGGTAACTGAAGCTTTCTTT,CASSEWDRVTEAFF
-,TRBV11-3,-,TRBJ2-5,TGTGCCAGCAGCTTAGGTCCAGGTGCGGGAGAGACCCAGTACTTC,CASSLGPGAGETQYF
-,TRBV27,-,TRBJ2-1,TGTGCCAGCAGTTTGGGCAATGAGCAGTTCTTC,CASSLGNEQFF
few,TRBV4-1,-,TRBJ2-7,TGCGCCAGCAGCCAAGAGGGAAGGGCCGGTCCAGGTTACACGGAGCAGTACTTC,CASSQEGRAGPGYTEQYF
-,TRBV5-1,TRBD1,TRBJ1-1,TGCGCCAGCAGCTATACAGGGGGCACTGAAGCTTTCTTT,CASSYTGGTEAFF
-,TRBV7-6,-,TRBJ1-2,TGTGCCAGCAGCTTAGGCAATAGGAATGGCTACACCTTC,CASSLGNRNGYTF
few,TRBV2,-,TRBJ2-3,TGTGCCAGCAATGGGGCGGTTATGACTAGCACAGATACGCAGTATTTT,CASNGAVMTSTDTQYF
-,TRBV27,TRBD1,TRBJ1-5,TGTGCCAGCCTCGGACAGGGCGGGCAGCCCCAGCATTTT,CASLGQGGQPQHF
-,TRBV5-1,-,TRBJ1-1,TGCGCCAGCAGCCCGCGACAGAATATGAACACTGAAGCTTTCTTT,CASSPRQNMNTEAFF
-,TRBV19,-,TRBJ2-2,TGTGCCAGTAGTTTTGGCAGGGCTCAGTCCGGGGAGCTGTTTTTT,CASSFGRAQSGELFF
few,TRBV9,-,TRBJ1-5,TGTGCCAGCAGCGTAGGTGATCAGCCCCAGCATTTT,CASSVGDQPQHF
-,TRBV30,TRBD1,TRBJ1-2,TGTGCCTGGAGTGTCACAGGGGCTTTAGGCTACACCTTC,CAWSVTGALGYTF
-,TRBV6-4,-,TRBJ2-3,TGTGCCAGCAGTGACTCGATTCGGGATACGCAGTATTTT,CASSDSIRDTQYF
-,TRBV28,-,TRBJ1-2,TGTGCCAGCAGTGTACCGGGATCGTACTATGGCTACACCTTC,CASSVPGSYYGYTF
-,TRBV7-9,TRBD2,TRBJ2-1,TGTGCCATCCTCGCCGGGACTAGCGAATACAATGAGCAGTTCTTC,CAILAGTSEYNEQFF
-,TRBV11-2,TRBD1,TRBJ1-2,TGTGCCAGCAGCTCCTCCACCCGGACAGGAGACGTCTATGGCTACACCTTC,CASSSSTRTGDVYGYTF
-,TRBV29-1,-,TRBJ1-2,TGCAGCGTTGACACAATCTATGGCTACACCTTC,CSVDTIYGYTF
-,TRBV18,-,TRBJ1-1,TGTGCCAGCTCCCTTCGTAGGACAGAGAACACTGAAGCTTTCTTT,CASSLRRTENTEAFF